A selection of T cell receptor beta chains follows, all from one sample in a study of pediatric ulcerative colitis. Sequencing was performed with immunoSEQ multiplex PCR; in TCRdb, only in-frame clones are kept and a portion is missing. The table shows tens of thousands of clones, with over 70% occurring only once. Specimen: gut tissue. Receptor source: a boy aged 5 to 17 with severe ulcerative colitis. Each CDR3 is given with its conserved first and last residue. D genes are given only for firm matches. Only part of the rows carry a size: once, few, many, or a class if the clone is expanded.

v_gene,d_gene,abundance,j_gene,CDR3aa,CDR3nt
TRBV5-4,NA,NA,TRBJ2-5,CASSLGGRQQETQYF,TGTGCCAGCAGCTTGGGGGGACGACAACAAGAGACCCAGTACTTC
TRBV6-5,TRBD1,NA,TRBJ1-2,CASSSRTGANYGYTF,TGTGCCAGCAGTTCCCGGACAGGGGCTAACTATGGCTACACCTTC
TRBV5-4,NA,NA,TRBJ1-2,CASSSQLTNYGYTF,TGTGCCAGCAGCTCACAGCTTACTAACTATGGCTACACCTTC
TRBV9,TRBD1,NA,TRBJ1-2,CASSGGDRAGNYGYTF,TGTGCCAGCAGCGGAGGGGACAGGGCGGGCAACTATGGCTACACCTTC
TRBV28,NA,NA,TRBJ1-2,CASSFSGSRYGYTF,TGTGCCAGCAGTTTTTCGGGGTCTCGATATGGCTACACCTTC
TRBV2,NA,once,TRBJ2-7,CASSLTIYEQYF,TGTGCCAGCAGTTTGACGATTTACGAGCAGTACTTC
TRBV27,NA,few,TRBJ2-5,CASSFRGGQETQYF,TGTGCCAGCAGTTTCAGGGGGGGTCAAGAGACCCAGTACTTC
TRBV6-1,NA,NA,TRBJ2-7,CASSGEKEQYF,TGTGCCAGCAGTGGAGAGAAAGAGCAGTACTTC
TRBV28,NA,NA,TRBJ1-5,CASSPGLLRQPQHF,TGTGCCAGCAGTCCGGGACTCCTCAGGCAGCCCCAGCATTTT
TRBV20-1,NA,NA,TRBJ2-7,CSARVGREQYF,TGCAGTGCTAGAGTGGGCCGCGAGCAGTACTTC
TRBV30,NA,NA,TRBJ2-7,CAWSKEGPYEQYF,TGTGCCTGGAGTAAGGAGGGCCCCTACGAGCAGTACTTC
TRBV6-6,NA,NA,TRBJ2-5,CASEVRAGSQETQYF,TGTGCCAGTGAAGTCCGGGCAGGGAGCCAAGAGACCCAGTACTTC
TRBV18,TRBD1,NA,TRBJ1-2,CASSPGLGGQAHPGYYGYTF,TGTGCCAGCTCACCGGGCCTAGGGGGCCAAGCGCACCCTGGATACTATGGCTACACCTTC
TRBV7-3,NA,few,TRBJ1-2,CASSLTSGGYGYTF,TGTGCCAGCAGCTTAACGAGCGGGGGCTATGGCTACACCTTC
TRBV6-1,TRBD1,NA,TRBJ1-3,CASSEGTGGLPISGNTIYF,TGTGCCAGCAGCGAAGGGACAGGAGGCCTCCCGATCTCTGGAAACACCATATATTTT
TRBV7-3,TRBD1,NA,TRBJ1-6,CASSLMGQADSPLHF,TGTGCCAGCAGCTTAATGGGACAGGCCGATTCACCCCTCCACTTT
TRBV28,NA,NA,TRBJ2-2,CASSLLVNTGELFF,TGTGCCAGCAGTTTATTGGTGAACACCGGGGAGCTGTTTTTT
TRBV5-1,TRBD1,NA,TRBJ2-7,CASSFTGGSYEQYF,TGCGCCAGCAGCTTTACAGGGGGTTCCTACGAGCAGTACTTC
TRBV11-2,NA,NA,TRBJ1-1,CASSSGSMMNTEAFF,TGTGCCAGCAGCTCCGGTTCAATGATGAACACTGAAGCTTTCTTT
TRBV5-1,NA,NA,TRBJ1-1,CASSLDGTRRTEAFF,TGCGCCAGCAGCTTGGACGGGACAAGGCGTACTGAAGCTTTCTTT
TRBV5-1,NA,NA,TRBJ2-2,CASSPDSSNTGELFF,TGCGCCAGCAGCCCGGACAGCTCGAACACCGGGGAGCTGTTTTTT
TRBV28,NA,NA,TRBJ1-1,CASSQNEAFF,TGTGCCAGCAGTCAGAATGAAGCTTTCTTT
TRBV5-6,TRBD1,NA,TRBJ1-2,CASSTPRGNYGYTF,TGTGCCAGCAGCACCCCCAGGGGGAACTATGGCTACACCTTC
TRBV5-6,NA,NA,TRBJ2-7,CASSFPDRYEQYF,TGTGCCAGCAGCTTCCCGGACAGATACGAGCAGTACTTC
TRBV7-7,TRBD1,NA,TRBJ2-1,CASSLIRNVLGQGGSYNEQFF,TGTGCTAGCAGCCTCATTAGAAACGTTTTGGGACAGGGGGGGTCCTACAATGAGCAGTTCTTC
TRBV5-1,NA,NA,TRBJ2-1,CASSSGHTYNEQFF,TGCGCCAGCAGCTCGGGACATACCTACAATGAGCAGTTCTTC
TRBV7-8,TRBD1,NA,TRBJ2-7,CASSVTGVHEQYF,TGTGCCAGCAGTGTGACAGGGGTCCACGAGCAGTACTTC
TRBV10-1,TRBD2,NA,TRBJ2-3,CASSDVASGGDTQYF,TGCGCCAGCAGTGATGTGGCTAGCGGGGGAGATACGCAGTATTTT
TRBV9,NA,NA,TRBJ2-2,CASSVGSGWTGELFF,TGTGCCAGCAGCGTAGGCAGCGGGTGGACCGGGGAGCTGTTTTTT
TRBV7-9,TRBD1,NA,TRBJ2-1,CASSQTGTGRHNEQFF,TGTGCCAGCAGCCAAACCGGGACAGGGAGACACAATGAGCAGTTCTTC
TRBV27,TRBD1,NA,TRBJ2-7,CASSLTSRQGWMHEQYF,TGTGCCAGCAGCCTAACCTCCCGACAGGGTTGGATGCACGAGCAGTACTTC
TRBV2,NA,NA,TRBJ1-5,CASSEVRGPLVNQPQHF,TGTGCCAGCAGTGAAGTCAGGGGCCCTCTAGTCAATCAGCCCCAGCATTTT
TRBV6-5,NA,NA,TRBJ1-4,CASSYARVNEKLFF,TGTGCCAGCAGTTACGCCAGGGTGAATGAAAAACTGTTTTTT
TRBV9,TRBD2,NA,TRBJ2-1,CASSVVSGGWNEQFF,TGTGCCAGCAGCGTAGTTAGCGGGGGTTGGAATGAGCAGTTCTTC
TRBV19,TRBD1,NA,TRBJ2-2,CASSRAGTGAGELFF,TGTGCCAGTAGCCGAGCCGGGACAGGGGCCGGGGAGCTGTTTTTT
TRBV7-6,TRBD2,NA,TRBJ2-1,CASSSPTSGSSPRLNNEQFF,TGTGCCAGCAGCTCCCCTACTAGCGGGTCAAGTCCACGACTTAACAATGAGCAGTTCTTC
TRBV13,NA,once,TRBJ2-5,CASSLGQDLWETQYF,TGTGCCAGCAGCTTAGGCCAGGATCTGTGGGAGACCCAGTACTTC
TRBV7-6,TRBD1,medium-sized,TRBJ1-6,CASSFGTGDSPLHF,TGTGCCAGCAGCTTCGGGACAGGGGATTCACCCCTCCACTTT
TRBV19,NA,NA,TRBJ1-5,CASSPSIQPQHF,TGTGCCAGTAGTCCGTCCATCCAGCCCCAGCATTTT
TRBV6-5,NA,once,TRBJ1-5,CASRDGTGGQPQHF,TGTGCCAGCAGGGATGGGACCGGCGGTCAGCCCCAGCATTTT
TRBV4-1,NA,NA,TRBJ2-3,CASSHWFSMGTQYF,TGCGCCAGCAGCCACTGGTTTTCGATGGGTACGCAGTATTTT
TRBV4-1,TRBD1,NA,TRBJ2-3,CASSHRQGTDTQYF,TGCGCCAGCAGCCATCGACAGGGGACAGATACGCAGTATTTT
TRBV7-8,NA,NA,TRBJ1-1,CASSLIGRASTNTEAFF,TGTGCCAGCAGCTTAATCGGACGGGCCTCGACCAACACTGAAGCTTTCTTT
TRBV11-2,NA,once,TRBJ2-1,CASSINVGGPEQFF,TGTGCCAGCAGCATCAACGTGGGGGGACCAGAGCAGTTCTTC
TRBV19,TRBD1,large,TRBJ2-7,CASSIGTAEQYF,TGTGCCAGTAGTATTGGGACAGCCGAGCAGTACTTC
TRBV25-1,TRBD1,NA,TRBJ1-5,CASSTGGSGNQPQHF,TGTGCCAGCAGCACAGGGGGCAGTGGCAATCAGCCCCAGCATTTT
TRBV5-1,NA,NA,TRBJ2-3,CASSLVSGQADTQYF,TGCGCCAGCAGCTTGGTATCGGGACAAGCAGATACGCAGTATTTT
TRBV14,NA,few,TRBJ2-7,CASSQGPYSYEQYF,TGTGCCAGCAGCCAGGGACCCTACTCCTACGAGCAGTACTTC
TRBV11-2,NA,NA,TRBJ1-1,CASSSYREKNTEAFF,TGTGCCAGCAGCTCCTACAGGGAGAAGAACACTGAAGCTTTCTTT
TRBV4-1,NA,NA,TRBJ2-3,CASSQDSTWGFTDTQYF,TGCGCCAGCAGCCAAGATAGTACGTGGGGGTTCACAGATACGCAGTATTTT
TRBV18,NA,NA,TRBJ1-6,CASSPRLKSDSPLHF,TGTGCCAGCTCGCCTAGACTGAAATCGGATTCACCCCTCCACTTT
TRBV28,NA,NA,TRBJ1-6,CANSPKSYSPLHF,TGTGCCAATTCCCCCAAGTCTTATTCACCCCTCCACTTT
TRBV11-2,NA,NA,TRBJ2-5,CASSLDRTGFRETQYF,TGTGCCAGCAGCTTAGATCGTACAGGGTTTCGAGAGACCCAGTACTTC
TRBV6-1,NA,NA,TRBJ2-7,CASRKAYEQYF,TGTGCCAGCAGGAAAGCCTACGAGCAGTACTTC
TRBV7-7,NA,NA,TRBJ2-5,CASSSLGGGQETQYF,TGTGCTAGCAGCTCACTAGGGGGGGGACAAGAGACCCAGTACTTC
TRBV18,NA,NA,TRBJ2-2,CASSPLSYANTGELFF,TGTGCCAGCTCACCACTCTCCTACGCGAACACCGGGGAGCTGTTTTTT
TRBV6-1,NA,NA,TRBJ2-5,CAIDGPEGETQYF,TGTGCCATCGATGGGCCCGAGGGAGAGACCCAGTACTTC
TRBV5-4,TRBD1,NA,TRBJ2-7,CASSLPGQGDEQYF,TGTGCCAGCAGCTTGCCCGGACAGGGGGACGAGCAGTACTTC
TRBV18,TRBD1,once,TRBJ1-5,CASSTGGQQPQHF,TGTGCCAGCTCCACAGGGGGCCAACAGCCCCAGCATTTT